This TCR beta chain appears in the sequencing data of a study of regulatory T cells in long-lasting Graves disease. Broader study findings: Persistent disease exhibited a predilection for TRBV28, TRBJ1-2 and TRBJ2-5. Newly diagnosed Graves' patients exceeded persistent ones in TCR diversity.

At least ten counts were recorded for this clonotype. The antigen is not known. Time point noted: newly diagnosed GD, antithyroid drugs for less than 3 months. Extracted PBMC RNA gave rise to the TCR library. Construction of TCR beta libraries relied on iRepertoire HTBI primers and on Arm-PCR targeting CDR3 regions. TCRdb reprocessed the multiplex PCR reads with MiXCR, giving one entry per CDR3 protein. The sample includes over 500,000 distinct CDR3 sequences, about 16% of them seen just once. V gave up 7 bases and J gave up 2 bases; unmatched junction bases: 11. Germline V gene lookup returns CDR1 SGHAT and CDR2 FQNNGV. The CDR3 spans 17 residues. Another study also made use of these data, one on T cells in Graves' hyperthyroidism and ophthalmopathy. As reported in that work: The HTBI primer set drove a first-round RT-PCR of the TCR CDR3. Among thyroid clonotypes expanded above 0.001, most also appeared in blood.

The TCR originated in a man aged 18 to 35 with Graves disease. This sample comprised peripheral blood mononuclear cells (PBMCs), obtained at new diagnosis, from a patient treated with antithyroid drugs. This sequence joins TRBV11-2 and TRBJ2-7; 13 bases align to TRBD2. The CDR3 nucleotides are TGTGCCAGCACCTGGACTAGCGGGAGTTCGTCTACCTACGAGCAGTACTTC. This gives the protein CASTWTSGSSSTYEQYF.